These 16 T cell receptor beta chains were all obtained from the same sample, sequenced in a study of blood T cell repertoires in COVID-19. Only in-frame clones appear in the TCRdb table, and some are missing; sequencing was by immunoSEQ multiplex PCR. The data contain roughly 170,000 clones, approximately 80% of them seen just once; the ten biggest clones take up about 6.4%. The sequenced sample consisted of peripheral blood. The receptor source for this set is a human donor in a cohort sampled during active COVID-19.

The V gene is TRBV6-1, the J gene TRBJ2-5; the match to TRBD2 covers 12 bases. The CDR3 consists of 15 residues. Germline V CDR1 and CDR2: MNHNS, SASEGT. Trimming removed 3 bases from V and 4 bases from J; junction bases left unmatched: 3. This chain's CDR3 is CASSETSGGRETQYF. CDR3 bases: TGTGCCAGCAGTGAGACTAGCGGGGGTCGAGAGACCCAGTACTTC.

The V and J genes are TRBV6-2 or TRBV6-3 and TRBJ2-7; 8 bases fit TRBD2. Trimming removed 5 bases from V and 3 bases from J; junction bases left unmatched: 6. Germline V gives CDR1 MNHEY, CDR2 SVGEGT. There are 14 residues in the CDR3. The CDR3 is CASSDGLAIYEQYF. The CDR3 nucleotides are TGTGCCAGCAGTGATGGACTAGCCATCTACGAGCAGTACTTC.

The count of this clone is one. The chain uses TRBV7-9 and TRBJ2-1; TRBD2 matches 8 bases. The V gene end was trimmed by 6 bases and the J gene end by 3 bases; junction bases not matched to a gene: 4. CDR3 size: 14 residues. Germline values: CDR1 SEHNR, CDR2 FQNEAQ (reference sequence). CDR3 DNA sequence: TGTGCCAGCAGGGCGGGGGGTGGCTACAATGAGCAGTTCTTC. It codes for CASRAGGGYNEQFF.

This chain uses TRBV27 with TRBJ2-1; 8 nucleotides agree with TRBD2. There are 12 residues in the CDR3. With 5 bases clipped from V and 8 bases from J, the junction kept 2 bases outside the gene matches. Germline assignment: CDR1 MNHEY and CDR2 SMNVEV (reference sequence). CDR3 coding DNA: TGTGCCAGCAGTCCAGCGGGGGATGAGCAGTTCTTC. Translation: CASSPAGDEQFF.

The sample holds a few counts of this clone. CDR3 sequence reads: CASSPRQENTGELFF. The CDR3 DNA reads TGCGCCAGCAGCCCCCGGCAGGAGAACACCGGGGAGCTGTTTTTT. This chain connects TRBV5-1 to TRBJ2-2, with D hard to call. The CDR3 is 15 amino acids. The ends were cut back, 4 bases at V and 1 base at J, with 11 bases in the middle. Germline-derived CDR1 and CDR2 are SGHRS and YFSETQ.

This chain links TRBV2 with TRBJ2-1, with D perhaps matching TRBD1 (5 bases). Germline assignment: CDR1 SNHLY and CDR2 FYNNEI. V lost 4 bases to trimming and J lost 1 base, with 8 bases between them. The CDR3 sequence is 14 residues long. CDR3 protein: CASSVQDSYNEQFF. CDR3 nucleotides: TGTGCCAGCAGTGTACAGGATTCCTACAATGAGCAGTTCTTC.

This clone has just a few counts. This chain links TRBV7-9 with TRBJ2-5, with D possibly being TRBD2 (5 bases). Trimming took off 7 bases at V and 5 bases at J, with 20 bases between the two ends. The CDR3 totals 15 residues. Germline V gene data show CDR1 as SEHNR and CDR2 as FQNEAQ (reference sequence). The chain's CDR3 is CASISDRGEHETQYF. The CDR3 bases are TGTGCCAGCATCTCCGACCGGGGTGAACATGAGACCCAGTACTTC. The full variable domain, in which reference TRBV7-9 and TRBJ2-5 provide the parts outside the CDR3, is DTGVSQNPRHKITKRGQNVTFRCDPISEHNRLYWYRQTLGQGPEFLTYFQNEAQLEKSRLLSDRFSAERPKGSFSTLEIQRTEQGDSAMYLCASISDRGEHETQYFGPGTRLLVL.

J is TRBJ2-7 and V is TRBV10-3; tentatively, D is TRBD2 (5 bases). Germline assignment: CDR1 ENHRY and CDR2 SYGVKD. V lost 0 bases and J lost 2, with 8 bases in between. The length of the CDR3 is 14 residues. DNA for the CDR3: TGTGCCATCAGTGAGTCGAGACTAACCTACGAGCAGTACTTC. This translates into CAISESRLTYEQYF.

The chain links TRBV6-5 to TRBJ1-1; D might be TRBD1 (5 bases). CDR3 length: 14 amino acids. V shed 5 bases and J shed 1 base, with 11 bases lying between them. Germline lookup yields CDR1 MNHEY and CDR2 SVGAGI. The CDR3 DNA follows: TGTGCCAGCAGTACTACTGACAGGAACACTGAAGCTTTCTTT. It is translated as CASSTTDRNTEAFF.

The chain carries TRBV5-1 and TRBJ1-1; TRBD1 agrees at 7 bases. Per germline, CDR1 SGHRS and CDR2 YFSETQ. Trimming cost V 4 bases and J 7 bases; bases outside gene matches: 10. This CDR3 comprises 14 residues. The CDR3 DNA sequence: TGCGCCAGCAGCACCGGGAGGGGGCAAATTGAAGCTTTCTTT. This gives the protein CASSTGRGQIEAFF. Full variable domain (outside the CDR3, taken from reference TRBV5-1 and TRBJ1-1): KAGVTQTPRYLIKTRGQQVTLSCSPISGHRSVSWYQQTPGQGLQFLFEYFSETQRNKGNFPGRFSGRQFSNSRSEMNVSTLELGDSALYLCASSTGRGQIEAFFGQGTRLTVV.

This sequence joins TRBV13 and TRBJ1-5, with D perhaps TRBD1 (6 bases). Between the trimmed V and J ends, which lost 0 bases and 11 bases, there was a span of 14 bases. The V gene's germline CDR1 is PRHDT and CDR2 FYEKMQ (reference sequence). The CDR3 spans 14 residues. The CDR3 DNA reads as TGTGCCAGCAGCTTAGGTCAGGGGCTCGGGACCCAGCATTTT. Encoded protein: CASSLGQGLGTQHF.

This clone was detected only a few times. The CDR3, as DNA: TGTGCCAGCAGCCAAGACTTGGGGGGGGGCTACGAGCAGTACTTC. Its protein is CASSQDLGGGYEQYF. The V gene is TRBV3-1 (or the pseudogene TRBV3-2), the J gene TRBJ2-7; TRBD2 matches at 7 bases. The germline CDR1 and CDR2 sequences are LGHDT and YNNKEL (reference sequence). This CDR3 is 15 amino acids long. V shed 0 bases, J shed 3 bases, and the junction held 5 bases outside the gene matches.

V and J are TRBV3-1 (or the pseudogene TRBV3-2) and TRBJ1-1; D might be TRBD1 (5 bases). The CDR3 consists of 16 residues. Germline V gene sequence: CDR1 LGHDT, CDR2 YNNKEL (reference sequence). With 6 bases removed from V and 5 bases from J, the gap between germline ends came to 22 bases. The CDR3 sequence is CASSPKLGAGRTEAFF. The CDR3 DNA follows: TGTGCCAGCAGTCCTAAGCTAGGAGCAGGGAGGACTGAAGCTTTCTTT.

DNA of the CDR3: TGTGCCAGCAGCCAACAGGGGTACGAGCAGTACTTC. This gives the protein CASSQQGYEQYF. The chain combines TRBV12-3 or TRBV12-4 with TRBJ2-7; 7 positions match TRBD1. This CDR3 contains 12 residues. V lost 6 bases, J lost 4 bases, and 3 bases stayed unmatched.

The chain combines TRBV6-5 with TRBJ2-2; 7 bases are a match to TRBD1. Germline V gives CDR1 MNHEY, CDR2 SVGAGI. There are 14 residues in the CDR3. The V segment lost 7 bases and the J segment 5 bases; nucleotides outside the gene matches: 7. The CDR3, as DNA: TGTGCCAGCATGAGACAGGGCTCGACCGGGGAGCTGTTTTTT. Translating it yields CASMRQGSTGELFF.

The V gene is TRBV27, the J gene TRBJ1-6; TRBD1 is a possible D gene (6 bases). The CDR3 covers 16 residues. Per the germline V gene, CDR1 is MNHEY and CDR2 is SMNVEV (reference sequence). The V and J ends lost 3 bases and 9 bases respectively, with 18 bases between them. The CDR3 region is CASSFRGQLRGSPLHF. The DNA of the CDR3 is TGTGCCAGCAGTTTCCGAGGACAGTTAAGAGGTTCACCCCTCCACTTT.